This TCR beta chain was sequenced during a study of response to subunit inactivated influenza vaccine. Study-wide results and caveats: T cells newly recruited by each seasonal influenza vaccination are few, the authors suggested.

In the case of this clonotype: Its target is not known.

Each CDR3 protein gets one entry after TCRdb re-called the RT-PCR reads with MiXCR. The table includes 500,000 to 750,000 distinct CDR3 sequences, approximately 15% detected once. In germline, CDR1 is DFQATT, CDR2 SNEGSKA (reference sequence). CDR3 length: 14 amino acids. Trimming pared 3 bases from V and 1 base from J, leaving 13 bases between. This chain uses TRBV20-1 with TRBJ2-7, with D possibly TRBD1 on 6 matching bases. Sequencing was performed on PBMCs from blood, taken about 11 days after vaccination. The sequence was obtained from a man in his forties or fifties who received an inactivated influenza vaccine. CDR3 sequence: CSARPGTNSYEQYF. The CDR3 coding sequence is TGCAGTGCTAGGCCCGGGACAAATTCCTACGAGCAGTACTTC.